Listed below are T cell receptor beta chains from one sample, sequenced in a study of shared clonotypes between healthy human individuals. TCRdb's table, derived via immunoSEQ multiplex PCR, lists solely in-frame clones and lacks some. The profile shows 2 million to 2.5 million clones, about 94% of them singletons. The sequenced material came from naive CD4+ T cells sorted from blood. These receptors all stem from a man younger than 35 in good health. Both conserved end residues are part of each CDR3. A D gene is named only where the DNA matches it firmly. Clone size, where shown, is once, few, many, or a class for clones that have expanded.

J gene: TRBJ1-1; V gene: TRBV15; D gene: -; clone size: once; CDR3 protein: CATSRDPAVNTEAFF; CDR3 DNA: TGTGCCACCAGCAGAGATCCGGCAGTGAACACTGAAGCTTTCTTT
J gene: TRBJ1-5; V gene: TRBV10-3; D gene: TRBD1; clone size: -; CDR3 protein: CAITRGENQPQHF; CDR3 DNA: TGTGCCATCACCAGGGGGGAGAATCAGCCCCAGCATTTT
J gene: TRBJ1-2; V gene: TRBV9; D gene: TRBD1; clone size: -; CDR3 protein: CASSASPSPKGQEGYGYTF; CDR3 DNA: TGTGCCAGCAGCGCTTCCCCCTCTCCGAAGGGACAGGAGGGCTATGGCTACACCTTC
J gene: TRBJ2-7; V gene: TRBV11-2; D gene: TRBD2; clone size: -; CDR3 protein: CASSPGRLTGTREQYF; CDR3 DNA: TGTGCCAGCAGCCCAGGTCGTCTGACCGGGACTAGGGAGCAGTACTTC
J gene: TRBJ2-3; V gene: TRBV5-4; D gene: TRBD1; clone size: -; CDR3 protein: CASSSSGTGGTDTQYF; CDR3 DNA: TGTGCCAGCAGCTCATCCGGGACAGGGGGCACAGATACGCAGTATTTT
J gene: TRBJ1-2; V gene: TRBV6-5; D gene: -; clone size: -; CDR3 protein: CASSRVPLHYGYTF; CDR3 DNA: TGTGCCAGCAGTCGGGTACCACTCCACTATGGCTACACCTTC
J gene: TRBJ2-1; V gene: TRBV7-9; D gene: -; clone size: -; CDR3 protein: CASEGPYNEQFF; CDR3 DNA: TGTGCCAGCGAGGGGCCCTACAATGAGCAGTTCTTC
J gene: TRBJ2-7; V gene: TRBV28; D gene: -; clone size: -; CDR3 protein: CASTLGVEQYF; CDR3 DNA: TGTGCCAGCACCCTAGGGGTTGAGCAGTACTTC
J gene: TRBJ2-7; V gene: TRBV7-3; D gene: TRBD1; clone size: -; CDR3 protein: CASSPKRTGTYEQYF; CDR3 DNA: TGTGCCAGCAGCCCAAAGAGGACAGGGACCTACGAGCAGTACTTC
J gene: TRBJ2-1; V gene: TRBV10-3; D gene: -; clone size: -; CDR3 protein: CAISVLGDDEQFF; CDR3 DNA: TGTGCCATCAGTGTCCTGGGAGACGATGAGCAGTTCTTC
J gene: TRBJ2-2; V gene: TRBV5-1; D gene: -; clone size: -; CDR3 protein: CASYLGGLNTGELFF; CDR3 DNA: TGCGCCAGCTACTTGGGGGGCCTGAACACCGGGGAGCTGTTTTTT
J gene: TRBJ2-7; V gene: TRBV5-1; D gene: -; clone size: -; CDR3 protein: CASSLRGPGASEQYF; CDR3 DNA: TGCGCCAGCAGCTTGAGGGGCCCAGGGGCTAGCGAGCAGTACTTC
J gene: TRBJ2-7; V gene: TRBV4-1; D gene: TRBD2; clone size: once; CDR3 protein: CASSQGGAGILYEQYF; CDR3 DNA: TGCGCCAGCAGCCAAGGGGGAGCGGGAATATTATACGAGCAGTACTTC
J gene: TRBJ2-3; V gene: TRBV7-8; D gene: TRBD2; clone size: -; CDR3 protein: CASSLGAGGSTDTQYF; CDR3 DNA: TGTGCCAGCAGCTTAGGAGCGGGGGGCAGCACAGATACGCAGTATTTT
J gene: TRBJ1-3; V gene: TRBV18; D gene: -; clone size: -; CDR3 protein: CASKTVDTIYF; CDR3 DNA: TGTGCCAGCAAGACAGTAGACACCATATATTTT
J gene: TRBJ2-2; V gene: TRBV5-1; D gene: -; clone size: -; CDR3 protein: CASSSQGYTGELFF; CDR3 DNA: TGCGCCAGCAGCTCTCAGGGTTACACCGGGGAGCTGTTTTTT
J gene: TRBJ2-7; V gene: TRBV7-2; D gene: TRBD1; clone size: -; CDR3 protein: CASSPQTGSGYEQYF; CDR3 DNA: TGTGCCAGCAGCCCCCAGACAGGGTCTGGGTACGAGCAGTACTTC
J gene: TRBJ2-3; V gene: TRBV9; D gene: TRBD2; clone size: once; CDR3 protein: CASTRTSGSAGTDTQYF; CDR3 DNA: TGTGCCAGCACCAGGACTAGCGGGAGCGCTGGCACAGATACGCAGTATTTT
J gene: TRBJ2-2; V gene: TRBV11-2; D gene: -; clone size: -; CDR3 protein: CASSLAGRYTGELFF; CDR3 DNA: TGTGCCAGCAGCTTAGCCGGCCGTTACACCGGGGAGCTGTTTTTT
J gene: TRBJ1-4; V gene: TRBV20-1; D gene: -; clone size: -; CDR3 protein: CSANIKEKLFF; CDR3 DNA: TGCAGTGCTAACATAAAGGAAAAACTGTTTTTT
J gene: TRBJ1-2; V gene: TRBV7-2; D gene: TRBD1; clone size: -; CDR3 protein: CASSPSTGDYGYTF; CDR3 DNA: TGTGCCAGCAGCCCAAGCACAGGGGACTATGGCTACACCTTC
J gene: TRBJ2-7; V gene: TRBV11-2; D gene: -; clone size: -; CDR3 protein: CASSQIRQGRYEQYF; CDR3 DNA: TGTGCCAGCAGCCAAATTAGGCAGGGACGCTACGAGCAGTACTTC
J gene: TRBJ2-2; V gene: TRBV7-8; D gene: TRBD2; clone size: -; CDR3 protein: CASSLDGLAANTGELFF; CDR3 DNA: TGTGCCAGCAGCTTAGACGGACTAGCAGCGAACACCGGGGAGCTGTTTTTT
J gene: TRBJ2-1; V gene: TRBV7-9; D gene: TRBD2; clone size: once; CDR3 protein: CASSIILSGGRLFKFEQFF; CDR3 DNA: TGTGCCAGCAGCATAATACTATCGGGGGGGCGTTTGTTTAAGTTTGAGCAGTTCTTC
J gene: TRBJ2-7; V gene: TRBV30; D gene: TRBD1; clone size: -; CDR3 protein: CAWKGQGHSGEQYF; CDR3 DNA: TGTGCCTGGAAAGGACAGGGACATTCGGGCGAGCAGTACTTC
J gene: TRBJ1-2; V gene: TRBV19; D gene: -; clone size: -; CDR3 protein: CASSSGTSTGGYTF; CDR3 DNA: TGTGCCAGTAGTTCAGGGACGTCGACGGGGGGCTACACCTTC
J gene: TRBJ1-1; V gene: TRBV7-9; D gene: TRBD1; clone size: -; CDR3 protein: CASSLSSGGRITEAFF; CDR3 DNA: TGTGCCAGCAGCTTGAGTTCAGGGGGAAGGATCACTGAAGCTTTCTTT
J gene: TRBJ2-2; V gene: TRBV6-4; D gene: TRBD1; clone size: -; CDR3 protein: CASSPGQGVGGELFF; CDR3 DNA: TGTGCCAGCAGCCCGGGACAGGGGGTTGGCGGGGAGCTGTTTTTT
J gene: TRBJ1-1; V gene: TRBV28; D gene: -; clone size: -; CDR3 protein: CASSLFGGRAEAFF; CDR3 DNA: TGTGCCAGCAGTTTATTTGGGGGAAGGGCTGAAGCTTTCTTT
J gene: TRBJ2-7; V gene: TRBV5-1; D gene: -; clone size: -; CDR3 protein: CASSLIPLDEQYF; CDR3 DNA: TGCGCCAGCAGCTTGATCCCCTTGGACGAGCAGTACTTC
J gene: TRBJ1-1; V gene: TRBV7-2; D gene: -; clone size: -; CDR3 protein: CASSLALWGKNTEAFF; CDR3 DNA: TGTGCCAGCAGCTTAGCGTTATGGGGAAAGAACACTGAAGCTTTCTTT
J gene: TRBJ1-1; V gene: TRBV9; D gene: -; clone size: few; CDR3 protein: CASSVDRMNTEAFF; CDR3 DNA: TGTGCCAGCAGCGTTGACCGTATGAACACTGAAGCTTTCTTT
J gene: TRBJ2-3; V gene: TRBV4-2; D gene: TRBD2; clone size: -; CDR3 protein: CASSQGRTSGGDTQYF; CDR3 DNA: TGTGCCAGCAGCCAAGGCCGGACTAGCGGGGGAGATACGCAGTATTTT
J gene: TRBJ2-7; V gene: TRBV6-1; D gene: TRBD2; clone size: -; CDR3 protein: CASGREIYEQYF; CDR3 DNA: TGTGCCAGCGGGAGGGAGATCTACGAGCAGTACTTC
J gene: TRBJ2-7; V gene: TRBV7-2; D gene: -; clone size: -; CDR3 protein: CASSLARYEQYF; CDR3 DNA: TGTGCCAGCAGCTTGGCTAGGTACGAGCAGTACTTC
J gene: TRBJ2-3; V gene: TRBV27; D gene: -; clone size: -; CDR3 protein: CASSPGKPTDTQYF; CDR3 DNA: TGTGCCAGCAGTCCAGGAAAGCCCACAGATACGCAGTATTTT
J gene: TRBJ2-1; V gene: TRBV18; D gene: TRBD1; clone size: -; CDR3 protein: CASSPLGTGGTYNEQFF; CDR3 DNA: TGTGCCAGCTCACCGCTGGGGACAGGGGGCACCTACAATGAGCAGTTCTTC
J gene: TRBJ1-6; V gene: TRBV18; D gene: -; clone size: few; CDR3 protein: CASSLENSPLHF; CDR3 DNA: TGTGCCAGCTCACTCGAGAATTCACCCCTCCACTTT
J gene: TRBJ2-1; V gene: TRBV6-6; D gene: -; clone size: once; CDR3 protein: CASSFLRDEQFF; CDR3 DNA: TGTGCCAGCAGTTTCCTTAGAGATGAGCAGTTCTTC
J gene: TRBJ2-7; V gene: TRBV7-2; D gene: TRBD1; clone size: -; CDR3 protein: CASRADRGRLLRQYF; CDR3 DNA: TGTGCCAGCAGGGCAGACAGGGGACGTCTCTTAAGGCAGTACTTC
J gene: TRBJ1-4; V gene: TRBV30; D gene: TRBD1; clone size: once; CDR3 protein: CAWKAGGGEKLFF; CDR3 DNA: TGTGCCTGGAAAGCAGGGGGTGGTGAAAAACTGTTTTTT
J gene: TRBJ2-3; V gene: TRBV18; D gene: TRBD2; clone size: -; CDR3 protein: CASSPQSSGSGLDTQYF; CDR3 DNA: TGTGCCAGCTCACCACAATCTAGCGGGAGTGGTTTAGATACGCAGTATTTT
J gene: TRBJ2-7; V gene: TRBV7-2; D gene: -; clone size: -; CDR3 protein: CASSLGSGETYEQYF; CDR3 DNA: TGTGCCAGCAGCTTGGGGTCGGGGGAGACCTACGAGCAGTACTTC
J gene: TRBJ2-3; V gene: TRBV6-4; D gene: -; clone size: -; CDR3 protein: CASSVDSESGTQYF; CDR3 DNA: TGTGCCAGCAGTGTGGACTCAGAATCGGGTACGCAGTATTTT
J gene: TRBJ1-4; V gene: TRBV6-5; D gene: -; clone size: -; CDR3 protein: CASKRTGPEKLFF; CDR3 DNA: TGTGCCAGCAAGAGAACGGGACCTGAAAAACTGTTTTTT
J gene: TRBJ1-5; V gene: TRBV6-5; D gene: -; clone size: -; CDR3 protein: CATREGLNQPQHF; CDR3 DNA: TGTGCCACCAGGGAGGGTCTTAATCAGCCCCAGCATTTT
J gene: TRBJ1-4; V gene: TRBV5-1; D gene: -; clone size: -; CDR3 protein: CASSFSGRKNEKLFF; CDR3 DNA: TGCGCCAGCAGCTTCTCCGGGAGGAAGAATGAAAAACTGTTTTTT
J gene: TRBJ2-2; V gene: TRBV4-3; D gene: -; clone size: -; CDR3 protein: CASSQEAPQTNTGELFF; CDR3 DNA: TGCGCCAGCAGCCAAGAAGCCCCACAGACGAACACCGGGGAGCTGTTTTTT
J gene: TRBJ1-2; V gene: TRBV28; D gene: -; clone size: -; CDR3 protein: CASRPAGVEFYGYTF; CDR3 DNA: TGTGCCAGCAGACCGGCCGGGGTAGAATTCTATGGCTACACCTTC
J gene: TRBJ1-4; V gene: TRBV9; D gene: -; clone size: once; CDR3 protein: CASSVGGKKDEKLFF; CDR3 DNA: TGTGCCAGCAGCGTAGGGGGGAAGAAAGACGAAAAACTGTTTTTT
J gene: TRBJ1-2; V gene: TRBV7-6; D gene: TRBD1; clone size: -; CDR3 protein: CASSLGTGLEQGGYTF; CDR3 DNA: TGTGCCAGCAGCTTAGGGACAGGTCTCGAGCAAGGTGGCTACACCTTC
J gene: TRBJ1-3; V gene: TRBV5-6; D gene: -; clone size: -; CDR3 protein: CASMMGSSGNTIYF; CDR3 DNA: TGTGCCAGCATGATGGGATCATCTGGAAACACCATATATTTT
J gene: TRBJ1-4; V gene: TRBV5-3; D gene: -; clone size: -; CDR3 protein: CARVGGRKATNEKLFF; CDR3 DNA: TGTGCCAGGGTCGGGGGCAGGAAAGCAACTAATGAAAAACTGTTTTTT
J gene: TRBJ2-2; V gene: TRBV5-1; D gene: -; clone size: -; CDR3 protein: CASSLPDGGRNTGELFF; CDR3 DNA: TGCGCCAGCAGCTTGCCCGATGGGGGGAGGAACACCGGGGAGCTGTTTTTT
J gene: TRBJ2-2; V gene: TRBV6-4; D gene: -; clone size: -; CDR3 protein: CASSSRGNTGELFF; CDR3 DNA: TGTGCCAGCAGTTCCAGAGGGAACACCGGGGAGCTGTTTTTT
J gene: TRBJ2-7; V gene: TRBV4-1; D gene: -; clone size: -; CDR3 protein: CASSPWDKEASEQYF; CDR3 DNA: TGCGCCAGCAGCCCTTGGGACAAAGAAGCCAGCGAGCAGTACTTC
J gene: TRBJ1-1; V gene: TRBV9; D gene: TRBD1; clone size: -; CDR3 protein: CASSVGTGVTEAFF; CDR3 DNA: TGTGCCAGCAGCGTAGGGACAGGGGTCACTGAAGCTTTCTTT
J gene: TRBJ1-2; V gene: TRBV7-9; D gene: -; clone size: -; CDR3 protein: CASSSAQGQLSNYGYTF; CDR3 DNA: TGTGCCAGCAGCTCCGCCCAAGGACAGCTTAGTAACTATGGCTACACCTTC